These T cell receptor beta chains were read from a single sample in a study of shared clonotypes between healthy human individuals. Generated by immunoSEQ multiplex PCR, the TCRdb table keeps only in-frame clones and is missing some. The sample includes some 1.5 million clones, 95% to 99% of them seen just once. The sample taken for sequencing was naive CD4+ T cells sorted from blood. All receptors derive from a man under 40 in good health. Both conserved end residues are part of each CDR3. A D gene is named only where the DNA matches it firmly. Clone size is given for some rows only: seen once, a few or many times, or a class if the clone is expanded.

d_gene: TRBD1
v_gene: TRBV11-2
j_gene: TRBJ1-2
abundance: -
CDR3aa: CASSPLTGPSLLSGYTF
CDR3nt: TGTGCCAGCAGCCCTTTGACAGGGCCCTCGCTATTGAGTGGCTACACCTTC

d_gene: -
v_gene: TRBV14
j_gene: TRBJ1-1
abundance: -
CDR3aa: CASSEGPWNTEAFF
CDR3nt: TGTGCCAGCAGCGAGGGCCCGTGGAACACTGAAGCTTTCTTT

d_gene: -
v_gene: TRBV6-6
j_gene: TRBJ2-2
abundance: once
CDR3aa: CASSRTGFGELFF
CDR3nt: TGTGCCAGCAGTCGGACGGGGTTCGGGGAGCTGTTTTTT

d_gene: -
v_gene: TRBV5-1
j_gene: TRBJ2-6
abundance: -
CDR3aa: CASSFTDRDYSGANVLTF
CDR3nt: TGCGCCAGCAGCTTCACGGACAGGGACTACTCTGGGGCCAACGTCCTGACTTTC

d_gene: -
v_gene: TRBV5-1
j_gene: TRBJ2-6
abundance: -
CDR3aa: CASSLGQGDLFSGANVLTF
CDR3nt: TGCGCCAGCAGCTTGGGGCAGGGTGATCTCTTCTCTGGGGCCAACGTCCTGACTTTC

d_gene: -
v_gene: TRBV6-5
j_gene: TRBJ1-5
abundance: -
CDR3aa: CASSYSTGNQPQHF
CDR3nt: TGTGCCAGCAGTTACTCGACGGGGAATCAGCCCCAGCATTTT

d_gene: TRBD1
v_gene: TRBV15
j_gene: TRBJ2-2
abundance: -
CDR3aa: CATSALQGAPTGELFF
CDR3nt: TGTGCCACCAGCGCTCTACAGGGGGCGCCCACCGGGGAGCTGTTTTTT

d_gene: -
v_gene: TRBV4-1
j_gene: TRBJ1-1
abundance: -
CDR3aa: CASSHQDRYTEAFF
CDR3nt: TGCGCCAGCAGCCATCAGGACAGATACACTGAAGCTTTCTTT

d_gene: -
v_gene: TRBV6-1
j_gene: TRBJ2-5
abundance: -
CDR3aa: CASSEMVETQYF
CDR3nt: TGTGCCAGCAGTGAGATGGTTGAGACCCAGTACTTC

d_gene: -
v_gene: TRBV9
j_gene: TRBJ2-5
abundance: -
CDR3aa: CASSQGPAASQETQYF
CDR3nt: TGTGCCAGCAGCCAGGGTCCAGCAGCTTCCCAAGAGACCCAGTACTTC

d_gene: -
v_gene: TRBV7-9
j_gene: TRBJ1-2
abundance: -
CDR3aa: CASSFRPNGARPDGYTF
CDR3nt: TGTGCCAGCAGCTTCCGGCCCAATGGGGCTCGTCCGGATGGCTACACCTTC

d_gene: -
v_gene: TRBV16
j_gene: TRBJ2-1
abundance: -
CDR3aa: CASSQFGSASYNEQFF
CDR3nt: TGTGCCAGCAGCCAATTTGGGAGCGCCTCCTACAATGAGCAGTTCTTC

d_gene: -
v_gene: TRBV11-3
j_gene: TRBJ2-3
abundance: -
CDR3aa: CASSLGRSTDTQYF
CDR3nt: TGTGCCAGCAGCTTAGGACGGAGCACAGATACGCAGTATTTT

d_gene: -
v_gene: TRBV5-4
j_gene: TRBJ2-1
abundance: -
CDR3aa: CASSLLVGEQFF
CDR3nt: TGTGCCAGCAGCTTACTAGTCGGTGAGCAGTTCTTC

d_gene: -
v_gene: TRBV11-2
j_gene: TRBJ1-2
abundance: -
CDR3aa: CASSLGYGYTF
CDR3nt: TGTGCCAGCAGCTTAGGATACGGCTACACCTTC

d_gene: -
v_gene: TRBV6-5
j_gene: TRBJ2-7
abundance: -
CDR3aa: CASSFGSYRYYEQYF
CDR3nt: TGTGCCAGCAGTTTCGGCTCTTACAGGTACTACGAGCAGTACTTC

d_gene: -
v_gene: TRBV11-1
j_gene: TRBJ1-2
abundance: -
CDR3aa: CASSRGSNYGYTF
CDR3nt: TGTGCCAGCAGTCGGGGGTCTAACTATGGCTACACCTTC

d_gene: -
v_gene: TRBV27
j_gene: TRBJ2-7
abundance: -
CDR3aa: CASKNPTRYEQYF
CDR3nt: TGTGCCAGCAAAAATCCGACCCGGTACGAGCAGTACTTC

d_gene: -
v_gene: TRBV5-1
j_gene: TRBJ2-5
abundance: -
CDR3aa: CASSLETSGETQYF
CDR3nt: TGCGCCAGCAGCTTGGAAACCTCGGGTGAGACCCAGTACTTC

d_gene: TRBD2
v_gene: TRBV7-6
j_gene: TRBJ2-1
abundance: -
CDR3aa: CASSLGTSGRDEQFF
CDR3nt: TGTGCCAGCAGCTTAGGGACTAGCGGGAGGGATGAGCAGTTCTTC

d_gene: -
v_gene: TRBV21-1
j_gene: TRBJ2-3
abundance: -
CDR3aa: CASSKGLADTQYF
CDR3nt: TGTGCCAGCAGCAAAGGACTAGCGGATACGCAGTATTTT

d_gene: TRBD2
v_gene: TRBV30
j_gene: TRBJ2-5
abundance: -
CDR3aa: CAWVAGVETQYF
CDR3nt: TGTGCCTGGGTAGCGGGAGTTGAGACCCAGTACTTC

d_gene: -
v_gene: TRBV7-8
j_gene: TRBJ2-5
abundance: -
CDR3aa: CASSRGLAQETQYF
CDR3nt: TGTGCCAGCAGCAGGGGACTGGCACAAGAGACCCAGTACTTC

d_gene: -
v_gene: TRBV11-2
j_gene: TRBJ1-2
abundance: -
CDR3aa: CASSSPREVRFSYGYTF
CDR3nt: TGTGCCAGCAGCTCCCCCCGGGAGGTTCGGTTTAGCTATGGCTACACCTTC

d_gene: -
v_gene: TRBV28
j_gene: TRBJ2-7
abundance: -
CDR3aa: CASSLFSGVSYEQYF
CDR3nt: TGTGCCAGCAGTTTGTTCTCAGGGGTAAGCTACGAGCAGTACTTC

d_gene: -
v_gene: TRBV27
j_gene: TRBJ1-5
abundance: -
CDR3aa: CASSPRSSNQPQHF
CDR3nt: TGTGCCAGCAGTCCTAGGAGTAGCAATCAGCCCCAGCATTTT

d_gene: -
v_gene: TRBV13
j_gene: TRBJ2-4
abundance: -
CDR3aa: CASSLERHLAKNIQYF
CDR3nt: TGTGCCAGCAGCTTGGAGAGACATCTAGCCAAAAACATTCAGTACTTC

d_gene: -
v_gene: TRBV18
j_gene: TRBJ2-3
abundance: -
CDR3aa: CASSALGRGSTDTQYF
CDR3nt: TGTGCCAGCTCAGCCCTGGGCAGGGGAAGCACAGATACGCAGTATTTT

d_gene: -
v_gene: TRBV28
j_gene: TRBJ2-7
abundance: -
CDR3aa: CASSFGSQGFYEQYF
CDR3nt: TGTGCCAGCAGTTTTGGGTCACAAGGGTTTTACGAGCAGTACTTC

d_gene: TRBD2
v_gene: TRBV4-1
j_gene: TRBJ2-5
abundance: -
CDR3aa: CASSQVPSGETQYF
CDR3nt: TGCGCCAGCAGCCAAGTCCCTAGCGGGGAGACCCAGTACTTC

d_gene: TRBD2
v_gene: TRBV6-5
j_gene: TRBJ2-1
abundance: -
CDR3aa: CASSYSPLAGDVF
CDR3nt: TGTGCCAGCAGTTACTCTCCCTTAGCGGGAGACGTCTTC

d_gene: -
v_gene: TRBV28
j_gene: TRBJ1-1
abundance: -
CDR3aa: CASSLGGRRTEAFF
CDR3nt: TGTGCCAGCAGTTTAGGGGGCCGTCGGACTGAAGCTTTCTTT

d_gene: -
v_gene: TRBV15
j_gene: TRBJ2-7
abundance: -
CDR3aa: CATSRGPGRPYEQYF
CDR3nt: TGTGCCACCAGCAGAGGGCCAGGGCGACCCTACGAGCAGTACTTC

d_gene: -
v_gene: TRBV5-4
j_gene: TRBJ1-1
abundance: -
CDR3aa: CASGSGQYVNTEAFF
CDR3nt: TGTGCCAGTGGATCCGGACAATACGTGAACACTGAAGCTTTCTTT

d_gene: TRBD1
v_gene: TRBV5-4
j_gene: TRBJ1-1
abundance: -
CDR3aa: CASSLGTGANTEAFF
CDR3nt: TGTGCCAGCAGCTTGGGGACAGGGGCAAATACTGAAGCTTTCTTT

d_gene: -
v_gene: TRBV28
j_gene: TRBJ2-3
abundance: -
CDR3aa: CASRWPRVPDTQYF
CDR3nt: TGTGCCAGCAGATGGCCCCGGGTTCCCGATACGCAGTATTTT

d_gene: -
v_gene: TRBV5-1
j_gene: TRBJ2-7
abundance: -
CDR3aa: CASSSGPIFSYEQYF
CDR3nt: TGCGCCAGCAGCTCGGGACCAATATTCTCCTACGAGCAGTACTTC

d_gene: -
v_gene: TRBV4-3
j_gene: TRBJ2-7
abundance: -
CDR3aa: CASSQVPTYEQYF
CDR3nt: TGCGCCAGCAGCCAAGTTCCGACCTACGAGCAGTACTTC

d_gene: -
v_gene: TRBV5-4
j_gene: TRBJ2-2
abundance: -
CDR3aa: CASSRGTGELFF
CDR3nt: TGTGCCAGCAGCCGGGGTACCGGGGAGCTGTTTTTT

d_gene: -
v_gene: TRBV28
j_gene: TRBJ2-1
abundance: -
CDR3aa: CASSLGRERPYNEQFF
CDR3nt: TGTGCCAGCAGTTTAGGACGGGAGAGGCCCTACAATGAGCAGTTCTTC